This TCR beta chain was found in a study of blood T cell repertoires in COVID-19 (dated by TCRdb to the early 2020s). Looking at the study overall: The collaborator samples originated in the United States, Italy and Spain and spanned the acute and convalescent phases of COVID-19. Samples came from the ongoing ImmuneRACE study (first 160 participants) plus 1,254 subjects from 6 global collaborators. The repertoires were made available in a free public database intended to serve as a resource for research on the immune response to SARS-CoV-2. The dataset comprised deeply sampled blood TCRbeta repertoires from subjects exposed to, actively infected with, or recovered from COVID-19. Nearly every sample came with metadata listing a de-identified subject ID, COVID-19 status, age in years and sex. The prospective study material was composed of cDNA or gDNA derived from T cells, B-cell-depleted T cells, or PBMCs. Where HLA class I and class II types were available, the types were taken from metadata supplied by the sample provider, not from assay-based typing.

Based on the germline V gene, the CDR1 and CDR2 sequences are SGHTA and FQGNSA. From the cysteine up to the phenylalanine, the CDR3 has a length of 16 residues. Kept here is only the CDR3 DNA, which spans 48 bases and is read in frame from base 1. Trimming accounts for 5 bases at V and 2 bases at J, while the number of junction bases matched to no gene is 7. Whole blood was collected in K2EDTA tubes by collaborating institutions according to the institutions' own protocols. For TCRbeta analysis, collaborators shipped samples as frozen whole blood, isolated PBMCs, or DNA extracted from either of those sample types. Details on this clone: Its antigen is not yet known. Base qualities were left out, and no much larger clone turns up one base away.

The immunoSEQ Assay, a bias-controlled multiplex PCR, was used to amplify TCRbeta CDR3 regions from genomic DNA. Turning to the authors' computational methods: Nucleated cell counts per sample were estimated from amplification of reference gene primers within the assay. To quantify the absolute abundance of each unique TCRbeta CDR3 rearrangement, sequence reads were collapsed and filtered. For each sample, productive Simpson clonality was calculated as the square root of Simpson's diversity index over productive rearrangements. TCRdb mirrors the immuneACCESS table, restricted to in-frame sequences. Some clones are absent from its copies; in checked studies, under half trace to an unresolved V gene, and the reason for the others is unknown. The DNA was the basis for D and trimming; V, J and clone size are from that table. Here the sample has 150,000 or so clones; roughly 83% occur a single time. Clones ranked in the top ten supply 2.5% to 3% of the sample.

Broad study findings and their caveats: How much clinical and demographic metadata was included differed by source and by participant, and the metadata was provided uncurated.

The chain is encoded by TRBV7-2 joined to TRBJ2-3, and 10 junctional nucleotides match TRBD2. Sequencing was done on a sample of peripheral blood. This clonotype was obtained from a woman aged 55-75 years with acute or convalescent COVID-19. The sequenced DNA is TGTGCCAGCAGCCAGATGACTAGCGGGTACACAGATACGCAGTATTTT. This encodes CASSQMTSGYTDTQYF.